This T cell receptor (beta chain) was identified in a study of shared clonotypes between healthy human individuals. Study overall: Donor composition was a couple of women and three men, aged 18 to 49. Per donor, CD8 memory used one plate, CD8 naive used two, CD4 memory used three and CD4 naive used three.

The naive CD8 subset, CD45RO-negative cells positively selected for CCR7, excluded terminally differentiated effector memory CD45RA+ cells. Under the authors' procedure: With immunoSEQ giving junction-only sequences and no quality scores, filtering differed. Sequencing was performed with immunoSEQ multiplex PCR; in TCRdb, only in-frame clones are kept and a portion is missing. The DNA gave D and trimming, while V, J and clone size come from that table. The sample holds about 2.1 million clones, approximately 94% seen once. This clone was recorded once. Sequencing was carried out using naive CD8+ T cells from PBMCs. The receptor's source is a man between 18 and 35 years old in good health. Some clones in this sample may be carry-over from other donors' samples.

The CDR3: CASSPVGGRTYEQYF. For the CDR3, the DNA is TGTGCCAGCAGCCCCGTGGGGGGGCGTACCTACGAGCAGTACTTC. V and J are TRBV9 and TRBJ2-7, with D possibly TRBD2 on 7 matching bases. Germline V lookup: CDR1 SGDLS, CDR2 YYNGEE. This CDR3 region has 15 residues. V was pared by 4 bases and J by 2 bases, with 16 bases between. Combining the CDR3 with reference TRBV9 and TRBJ2-7 gives the whole variable domain DSGVTQTPKHLITATGQRVTLRCSPRSGDLSVYWYQQSLDQGLQFLIQYYNGEERAKGNILERFSAQQFPDLHSELNLSSLELGDSALYFCASSPVGGRTYEQYFGPGTRLTVT.